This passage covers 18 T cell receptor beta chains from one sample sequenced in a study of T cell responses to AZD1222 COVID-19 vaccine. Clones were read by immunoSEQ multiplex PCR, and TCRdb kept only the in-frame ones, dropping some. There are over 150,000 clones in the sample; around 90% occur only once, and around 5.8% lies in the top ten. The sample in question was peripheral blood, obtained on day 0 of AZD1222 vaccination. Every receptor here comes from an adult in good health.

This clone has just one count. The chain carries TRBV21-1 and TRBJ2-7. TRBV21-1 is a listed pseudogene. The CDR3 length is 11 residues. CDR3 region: CASSHDYEQYF. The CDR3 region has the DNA TGTGCCAGCAGCCATGACTACGAGCAGTACTTC.

CDR3 protein: CASSRDRGDGYTF. CDR3 in DNA: TGTGCCAGCAGCCGGGACAGGGGGGATGGCTACACCTTC. The genes are TRBV27 and TRBJ1-2; TRBD1 aligns across 11 bases. With 6 bases clipped from V and 6 bases from J, the junction kept 3 bases outside the gene matches. The CDR3 contains 13 residues. The germline V gene has CDR1 MNHEY and CDR2 SMNVEV (reference sequence).

CDR3: CAWSSGMTSVEQFF. The CDR3 coding sequence is TGTGCCTGGTCGAGCGGGATGACTTCGGTTGAGCAGTTCTTC. This rearrangement joins TRBV30 to TRBJ2-1, with 7 nucleotides matching TRBD2. The CDR3 runs 14 residues. Germline CDR1 is GTSNPN and CDR2 is SVGIG (reference sequence). Trimming at V came to 5 bases and at J to 9 bases, leaving 13 bases not matched to a gene.

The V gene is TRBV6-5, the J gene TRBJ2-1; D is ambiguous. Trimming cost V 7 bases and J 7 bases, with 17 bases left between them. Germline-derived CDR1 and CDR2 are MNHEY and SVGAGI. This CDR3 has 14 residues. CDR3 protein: CASTASGRLNEQFF. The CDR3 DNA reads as TGTGCCAGCACGGCATCGGGTCGGTTGAATGAGCAGTTCTTC.

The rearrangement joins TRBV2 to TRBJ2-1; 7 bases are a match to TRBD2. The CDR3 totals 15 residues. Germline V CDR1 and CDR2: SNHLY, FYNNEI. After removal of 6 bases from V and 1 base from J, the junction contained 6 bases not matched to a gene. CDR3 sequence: CASRFGTTSYNEQFF. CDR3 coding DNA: TGTGCCAGCAGATTCGGGACTACATCCTACAATGAGCAGTTCTTC.

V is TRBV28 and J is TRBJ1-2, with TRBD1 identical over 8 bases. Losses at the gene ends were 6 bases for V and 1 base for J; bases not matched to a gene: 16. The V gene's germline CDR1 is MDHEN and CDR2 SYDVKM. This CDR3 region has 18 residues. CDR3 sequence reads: CASSPLGVSDRVNYGYTF. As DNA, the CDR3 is TGTGCCAGCAGCCCCCTGGGGGTTTCGGACAGGGTTAACTATGGCTACACCTTC.

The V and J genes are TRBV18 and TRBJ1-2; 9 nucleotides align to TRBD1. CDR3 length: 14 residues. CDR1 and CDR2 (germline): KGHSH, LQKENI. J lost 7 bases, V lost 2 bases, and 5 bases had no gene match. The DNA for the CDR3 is TGTGCCAGCTCACCAGACAGGGGGATGAGTGGCTACACCTTC. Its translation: CASSPDRGMSGYTF. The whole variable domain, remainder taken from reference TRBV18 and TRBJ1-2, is NAGVMQNPRHLVRRRGQEARLRCSPMKGHSHVYWYRQLPEEGLKFMVYLQKENIIDESGMPKERFSAEFPKEGPSILRIQQVVRGDSAAYFCASSPDRGMSGYTFGSGTRLTVV.

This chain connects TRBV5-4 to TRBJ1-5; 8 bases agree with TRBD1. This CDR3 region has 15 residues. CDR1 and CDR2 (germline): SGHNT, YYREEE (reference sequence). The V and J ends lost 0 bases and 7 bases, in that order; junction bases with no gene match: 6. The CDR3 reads CASSLGSGGGQPQHF. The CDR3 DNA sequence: TGTGCCAGCAGCTTGGGTTCAGGGGGCGGACAGCCCCAGCATTTT. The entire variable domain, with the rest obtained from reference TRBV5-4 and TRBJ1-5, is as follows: ETGVTQSPTHLIKTRGQQVTLRCSSQSGHNTVSWYQQALGQGPQFIFQYYREEENGRGNFPPRFSGLQFPNYSSELNVNALELDDSALYLCASSLGSGGGQPQHFGDGTRLSIL.

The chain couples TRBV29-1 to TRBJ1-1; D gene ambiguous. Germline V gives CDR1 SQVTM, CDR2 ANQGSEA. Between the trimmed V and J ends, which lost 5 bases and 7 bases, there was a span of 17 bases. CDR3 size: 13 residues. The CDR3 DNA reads TGCAGCGTTCAAAGGCGGGATAGGGTTGAAGCTTTCTTT. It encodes CSVQRRDRVEAFF.

CDR3 in DNA: TGTGCCAGCAGCGTAGACAGTCTAAAGGGGCAGCCCCAGCATTTT. Its translation is CASSVDSLKGQPQHF. V usage is TRBV9 and J usage is TRBJ1-5, with D possibly TRBD1 on 5 matching bases. Between the trimmed V and J ends, which lost 0 bases and 7 bases, there was a span of 14 bases. Germline CDR1 and CDR2: SGDLS and YYNGEE. The CDR3 has 15 residues.

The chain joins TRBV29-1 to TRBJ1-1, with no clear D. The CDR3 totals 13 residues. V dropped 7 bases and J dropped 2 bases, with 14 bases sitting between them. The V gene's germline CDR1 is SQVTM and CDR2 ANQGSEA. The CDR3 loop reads CSGNALPNTEAFF. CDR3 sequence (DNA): TGCAGCGGGAACGCCCTCCCTAACACTGAAGCTTTCTTT.

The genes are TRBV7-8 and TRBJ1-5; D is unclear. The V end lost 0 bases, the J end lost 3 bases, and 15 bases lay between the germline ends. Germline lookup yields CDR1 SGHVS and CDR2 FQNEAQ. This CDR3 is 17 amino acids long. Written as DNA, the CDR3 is TGTGCCAGCAGCTTAGCGATCATGACGGAGTTCAATCAGCCCCAGCATTTT. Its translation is CASSLAIMTEFNQPQHF.

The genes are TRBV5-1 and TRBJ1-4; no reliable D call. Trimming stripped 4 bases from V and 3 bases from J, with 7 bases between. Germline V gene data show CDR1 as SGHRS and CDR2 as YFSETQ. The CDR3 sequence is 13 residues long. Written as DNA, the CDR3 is TGCGCCAGCAGCCCAGGACCTAATGAAAAACTGTTTTTT. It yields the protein CASSPGPNEKLFF.

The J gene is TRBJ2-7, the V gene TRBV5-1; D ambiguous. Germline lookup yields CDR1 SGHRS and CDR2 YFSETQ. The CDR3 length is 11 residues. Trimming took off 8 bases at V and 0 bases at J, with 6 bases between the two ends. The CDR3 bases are TGCGCCAGTGCTAGCTCCTACGAGCAGTACTTC. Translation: CASASSYEQYF.

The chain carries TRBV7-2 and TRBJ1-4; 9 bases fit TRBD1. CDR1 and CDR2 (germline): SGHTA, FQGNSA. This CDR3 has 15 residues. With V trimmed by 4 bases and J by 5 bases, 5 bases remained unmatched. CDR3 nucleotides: TGTGCCAGCAGCTCCCAGGGACAGGGAAATGAAAAACTGTTTTTT. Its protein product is CASSSQGQGNEKLFF.

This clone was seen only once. CDR3: CASSYRDRGDQTYEQYF. CDR3 nucleotides: TGTGCCAGCAGTTACAGAGACAGGGGCGATCAAACCTACGAGCAGTACTTC. The chain couples TRBV6-2 or TRBV6-3 to TRBJ2-7, with TRBD1 matching over 8 bases. The germline gives CDR1 MNHEY, CDR2 SVGEGT. The CDR3 spans 17 residues. Trimming removed 2 bases from V and 2 bases from J; junction bases left unmatched: 11.

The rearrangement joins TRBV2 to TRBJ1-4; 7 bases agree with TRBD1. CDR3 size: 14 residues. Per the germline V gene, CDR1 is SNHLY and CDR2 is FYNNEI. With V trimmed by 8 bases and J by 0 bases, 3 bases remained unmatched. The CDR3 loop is CASDQGATNEKLFF. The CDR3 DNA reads TGTGCCAGCGACCAGGGGGCAACTAATGAAAAACTGTTTTTT. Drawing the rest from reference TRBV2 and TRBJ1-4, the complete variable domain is EPEVTQTPSHQVTQMGQEVILRCVPISNHLYFYWYRQILGQKVEFLVSFYNNEISEKSEIFDDQFSVERPDGSNFTLKIRSTKLEDSAMYFCASDQGATNEKLFFGSGTQLSVL.

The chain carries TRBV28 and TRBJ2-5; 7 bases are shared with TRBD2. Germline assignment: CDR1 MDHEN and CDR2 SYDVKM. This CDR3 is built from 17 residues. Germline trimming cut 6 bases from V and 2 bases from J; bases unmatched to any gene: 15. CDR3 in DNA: TGTGCCAGCAGCTCTCACGGAGCTAGCGGAGATCAAGAGACCCAGTACTTC. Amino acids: CASSSHGASGDQETQYF.